Below, 13 T cell receptor beta chains from the same sample are listed, as sequenced in a study of regulatory T cells in long-lasting Graves disease. Noted time point: persistent/refractory GD, antithyroid drugs over 5 years with positive TRAb. RNA isolated from PBMCs was used to make the TCR library. The TCR beta library used iRepertoire HTBI primers with Arm-PCR amplification of CDR3. TCRdb reprocessed the multiplex PCR reads with MiXCR, giving one entry per CDR3 protein. Counted here are approximately 400,000 distinct CDR3 sequences, about a fifth occurring once; the ten biggest clones make up 20%. The source was peripheral blood mononuclear cells (PBMCs), collected when the disease was refractory, from a patient treated with antithyroid drugs. The origin of the receptors is a female donor with Graves disease.

This clonotype came up many times. This chain uses TRBV2 with TRBJ1-2; unclear D gene. CDR3 length: 12 amino acids. Germline CDR1 is SNHLY and CDR2 is FYNNEI. Trimming took 7 bases from V and 2 from J, leaving 8 bases between them. The CDR3 spells CASTATNYGYTF. The CDR3 DNA reads as TGTGCCAGCACTGCAACGAACTATGGCTACACCTTC.

The genes are TRBV9 and TRBJ2-7; D gene ambiguous. CDR1 is SGDLS, CDR2 YYNGEE, per germline. The CDR3 has 11 residues. The V and J ends lost 1 base and 6 bases respectively, with 5 bases between them. CDR3 sequence reads: CASSVPSEQYF. The CDR3 nucleotides are TGTGCCAGCAGCGTACCAAGCGAGCAGTACTTC.

This clonotype was counted at least ten times. The chain has TRBV7-9 and TRBJ2-5, with D unclear. Germline assignment: CDR1 SEHNR and CDR2 FQNEAQ (reference sequence). V lost 0 bases and J 0 bases, leaving 5 bases between the germline ends. This CDR3 is built from 14 residues. CDR3 residues: CASSLARYQETQYF. CDR3 DNA sequence: TGTGCCAGCAGCTTAGCTAGGTACCAAGAGACCCAGTACTTC.

Only a few counts were recorded for this clonotype. V and J are TRBV4-1 and TRBJ1-1; D call uncertain. Germline V CDR1 and CDR2: MGHRA, YSYEKL. Between the trimmed V and J ends, which lost 1 base and 0 bases, there was a span of 9 bases. There are 15 residues in the CDR3. In DNA, the CDR3 is TGCGCCAGCAGCCAAGTCTCACCAATGAACACTGAAGCTTTCTTT. Its protein is CASSQVSPMNTEAFF.

This chain joins TRBV7-9 and TRBJ2-5, with 8 bases that match TRBD1. Germline-derived CDR1 and CDR2 are SEHNR and FQNEAQ (reference sequence). The CDR3 covers 14 residues. J was trimmed by 0 bases and V by 5 bases; bases with no gene match: 2. CDR3 amino acids: CASSKDRDQETQYF. In DNA, the CDR3 is TGTGCCAGCAGCAAGGACAGGGACCAAGAGACCCAGTACTTC.

The chain employs TRBV20-1 and TRBJ2-5; 9 bases fit TRBD1. V shed 6 bases, J shed 1 base, and the junction held 6 bases outside the gene matches. CDR3 size: 14 residues. The germline gives CDR1 DFQATT, CDR2 SNEGSKA (reference sequence). The CDR3 bases are TGCAGTGCCGGGCGACAGGGGGTCCAAGAGACCCAGTACTTC. Protein: CSAGRQGVQETQYF.

V usage is TRBV6-2 or TRBV6-3 and J usage is TRBJ2-7; unclear D gene. Trimming took off 2 bases at V and 0 bases at J, with 8 bases between the two ends. Per germline, CDR1 MNHEY and CDR2 SVGEGT. The CDR3 runs 14 residues. This chain's CDR3 is CASSYAASSYEQYF. DNA for the CDR3: TGTGCCAGCAGTTACGCAGCCAGCTCCTACGAGCAGTACTTC.

The table lists this clonotype with many counts. V is TRBV28 and J is TRBJ2-7; the match to TRBD2 covers 11 bases. Germline trimming cut 6 bases from V and 5 bases from J; bases unmatched to any gene: 3. The CDR3 is made up of 13 amino acids. Germline V CDR1 and CDR2: MDHEN, SYDVKM. The CDR3 DNA reads as TGTGCCAGCAGAACTAGCGGGAGCCACGAGCAGTACTTC. It specifies CASRTSGSHEQYF.

This clonotype came up many times. V usage is TRBV6-5 and J usage is TRBJ1-1, with D unclear. The CDR3 consists of 13 residues. Germline lookup yields CDR1 MNHEY and CDR2 SVGAGI. V shed 1 base and J shed 1 base, with 4 bases lying between them. In DNA form, the CDR3 reads TGTGCCAGCAGTTACTTTGGGAACACTGAAGCTTTCTTT. It is translated as CASSYFGNTEAFF.

This clonotype was picked up a small number of times. The rearrangement links TRBV6-1 to TRBJ2-7; perhaps TRBD2 as D (5 bases). Looked up from germline, CDR1 is MNHNS and CDR2 is SASEGT. V lost 5 bases, J lost 5 bases, and 19 bases lay in between. The CDR3 has 15 amino acids. The CDR3 DNA follows: TGTGCCAGCAGTAATAGGTGGCTGGAGGTCCACGAGCAGTACTTC. Protein sequence: CASSNRWLEVHEQYF.

With regard to this clonotype: This may be a read error: a much more frequent sequence differs by one nucleotide. V gene TRBV11-2 combines with J gene TRBJ1-1, with D possibly being TRBD1 (5 bases). Per the germline V gene, CDR1 is SGHAT and CDR2 is FQNNGV. CDR3 length: 17 amino acids. As DNA, the CDR3 is TGTGCCGGCAGCTTGGGGCGGATGCATGAGAGTTGGCCTGAAGCTTTCTTT. Translated: CAGSLGRMHESWPEAFF.

The sample holds a few counts of this clonotype. A junction boundary mismatches the germline segment, possibly from a read error. The CDR3 sequence is CASSLGHPSYEQYF. Here the CDR3 DNA reads TGTGCCAGCAGTTTGGGACACCCCTCCTACGAGCAGTACTTC. The J gene is TRBJ2-7, the V gene TRBV5-6; weak D call: TRBD1 (6 bases). In germline, CDR1 is SGHDT, CDR2 YYEEEE. The CDR3 length is 14 residues.

The chain has TRBV7-2 and TRBJ2-5; 8 positions match TRBD2. This CDR3 contains 14 residues. Germline V gives CDR1 SGHTA, CDR2 FQGNSA. V shed 8 bases and J 11 bases; nucleotides not matched to a gene: 16. CDR3 nucleotides: TGTGCCAGCGGGAAACTAGCGGACATCATAGGGCAGTACTTC. Its translation: CASGKLADIIGQYF.